Included here is one T cell receptor beta chain sequence, with context. CDR3 length equals 15 residues. The V and J ends lost 3 bases and 4 bases, in that order; junction bases with no gene match: 7. Germline CDR1 SGHRS, CDR2 YFSETQ. The data derive from a study of blood T cell repertoires in COVID-19. Clones were sequenced by immunoSEQ multiplex PCR, and TCRdb holds only the in-frame ones, with some missing. The profile shows 72,000 or so clones, about 89% of them singletons. The rearrangement joins TRBV5-1 to TRBJ2-3; 8 bases agree with TRBD1. The origin of this receptor is a woman aged 55-70 years with acute or convalescent COVID-19. Specimen: peripheral blood. As DNA, the CDR3 is TGCGCCAGCAGCTCGACAGGGGTTAGGGCAGATACGCAGTATTTT. Amino acid sequence: CASSSTGVRADTQYF.